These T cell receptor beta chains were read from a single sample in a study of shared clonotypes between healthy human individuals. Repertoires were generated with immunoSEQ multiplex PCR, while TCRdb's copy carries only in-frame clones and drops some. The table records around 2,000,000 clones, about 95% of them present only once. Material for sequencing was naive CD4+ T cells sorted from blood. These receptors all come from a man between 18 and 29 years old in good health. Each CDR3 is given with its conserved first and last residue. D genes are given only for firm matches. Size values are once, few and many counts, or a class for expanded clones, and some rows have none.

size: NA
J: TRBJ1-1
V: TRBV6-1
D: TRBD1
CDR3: CAISTGGGWDTEAFF
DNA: TGTGCCATCTCGACAGGGGGTGGATGGGACACTGAAGCTTTCTTT

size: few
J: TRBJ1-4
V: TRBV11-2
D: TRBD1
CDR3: CASSLTDRAEKLFF
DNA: TGTGCCAGCAGCTTAACCGACAGGGCTGAAAAACTGTTTTTT

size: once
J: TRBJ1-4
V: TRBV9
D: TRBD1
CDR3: CASSGEGTGIEKLFF
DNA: TGTGCCAGCAGCGGGGAGGGGACAGGCATTGAAAAACTGTTTTTT

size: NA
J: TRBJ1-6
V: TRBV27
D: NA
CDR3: CASSLFTARTSPLHF
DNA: TGTGCCAGCAGTTTATTCACGGCAAGGACTTCACCCCTCCACTTT

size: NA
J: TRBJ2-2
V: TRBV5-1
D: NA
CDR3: CASSLLSNTGELFF
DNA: TGCGCCAGCAGCTTGCTGAGCAACACCGGGGAGCTGTTTTTT

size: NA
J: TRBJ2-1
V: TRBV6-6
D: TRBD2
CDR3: CASSYETGGYNEQFF
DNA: TGTGCCAGCAGTTACGAGACGGGAGGCTACAATGAGCAGTTCTTC

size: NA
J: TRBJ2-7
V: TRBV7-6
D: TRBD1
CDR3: CASSQTGSYEQYF
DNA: TGTGCCAGCAGCCAGACAGGGTCCTACGAGCAGTACTTC

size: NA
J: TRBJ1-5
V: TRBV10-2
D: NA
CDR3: CASSPGTNQPQHF
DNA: TGCGCCAGCAGCCCCGGGACAAATCAGCCCCAGCATTTT

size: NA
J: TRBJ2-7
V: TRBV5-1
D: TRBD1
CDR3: CASNTFGQGVSEQYF
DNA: TGCGCCAGCAACACCTTCGGACAGGGGGTTAGCGAGCAGTACTTC

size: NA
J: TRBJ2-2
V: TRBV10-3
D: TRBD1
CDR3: CAISEGQGIYGELFF
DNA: TGTGCCATCAGTGAGGGACAGGGGATATACGGGGAGCTGTTTTTT

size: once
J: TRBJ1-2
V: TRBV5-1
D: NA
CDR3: CASSFPPDGYTF
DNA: TGCGCCAGCAGCTTCCCCCCGGATGGCTACACCTTC

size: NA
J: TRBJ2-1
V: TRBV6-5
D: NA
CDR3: CASSLVHAGEQFF
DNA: TGTGCCAGCAGTTTGGTCCATGCAGGCGAGCAGTTCTTC

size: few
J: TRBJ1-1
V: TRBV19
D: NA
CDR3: CASNRRGTREAFF
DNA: TGTGCCAGTAATCGAAGGGGGACACGAGAAGCTTTCTTT

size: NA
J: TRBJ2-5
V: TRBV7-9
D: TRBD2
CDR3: CASSLLTGGQETQYF
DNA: TGTGCCAGCAGCTTACTAACGGGGGGCCAAGAGACCCAGTACTTC

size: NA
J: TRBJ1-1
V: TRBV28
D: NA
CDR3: CASSLSPGRALRTEAFF
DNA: TGTGCCAGCAGTTTATCCCCAGGAAGAGCCTTACGCACTGAAGCTTTCTTT

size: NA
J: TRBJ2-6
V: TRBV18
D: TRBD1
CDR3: CASSPTLTGGGTSGANVLTF
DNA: TGTGCCAGCTCACCAACCTTAACAGGGGGCGGCACCTCTGGGGCCAACGTCCTGACTTTC